This is a list of T cell receptor beta chains from one sample in a study of blood T cell repertoires in COVID-19. The method was immunoSEQ multiplex PCR; TCRdb's version includes in-frame clones alone and lacks a portion of them. This table holds some 190,000 clones, less than 90% found once. Sequenced: peripheral blood. The source is a man under 40 with acute or convalescent COVID-19. The CDR3 runs from the conserved cysteine through the conserved F or W. Each record gives: clone size, V gene, D gene, J gene, CDR3 DNA, CDR3 protein. The D gene is left open where the match is weak. Size tells how often a clone was seen (once, few, many) or the class of an expanded clone, and some rows leave it out.

NA,TRBV5-1,TRBD2,TRBJ2-3,TGCGCCAGCGCAAGCGGGAGGGGAGCCACAGATACGCAGTATTTT,CASASGRGATDTQYF
NA,TRBV28,NA,TRBJ1-2,TGTGCCAGCAGGTTATACCCTGAACATTATGGCTACACCTTC,CASRLYPEHYGYTF
NA,TRBV5-6,TRBD1,TRBJ2-7,TGTGCCAGCAGCTTAGGACAGGGGCGATTGGGCGAGCAGTACTTC,CASSLGQGRLGEQYF
NA,TRBV6-5,NA,TRBJ2-7,TGTGCCAGCAGTTCGGTAGTATACAGGTGGTACGAGCAGTACTTC,CASSSVVYRWYEQYF
NA,TRBV6-5,NA,TRBJ2-1,TGTGCCAGCATGCCAGGGGTCAATCTAGGGCAGTTCTTC,CASMPGVNLGQFF
NA,TRBV5-1,TRBD1,TRBJ2-7,TGCGCCAGCAGCTTGGCGGACAGGGGCTACGAGCAGTACTTC,CASSLADRGYEQYF
NA,TRBV27,NA,TRBJ2-3,TGTGCCAGCAGTCGCGACTTGGTGGGCACAGATACGCAGTATTTT,CASSRDLVGTDTQYF
once,TRBV29-1,TRBD1,TRBJ1-2,TGCAGCGCCACGGACAGGGCCCTCGACTATGGCTACACCTTC,CSATDRALDYGYTF
NA,TRBV7-8,TRBD2,TRBJ2-3,TGTGCCAGCAGCTTCTTGGGGGGGACAGATACGCAGTATTTT,CASSFLGGTDTQYF
NA,TRBV5-1,TRBD1,TRBJ1-2,TGCGCCAGCAGCTCCCCCGGGACAGGATCGTCGGGTGGCTACACCTTC,CASSSPGTGSSGGYTF
NA,TRBV28,NA,TRBJ1-2,TGTGCCAGCAGTTTAAACTCAGGCGGCTACACCTTC,CASSLNSGGYTF
once,TRBV7-9,NA,TRBJ1-1,TGTGCCAGCAGCCCAAGACAGGACATGAACACTGAAGCTTTCTTT,CASSPRQDMNTEAFF
NA,TRBV3-1/TRBV3-2,TRBD2,TRBJ2-1,TGTGCCAGCAGCCACACCACCGGGACTAGGTCCAATGAGCAGTTCTTC,CASSHTTGTRSNEQFF
NA,TRBV5-1,NA,TRBJ1-5,TGCGCCAGCAGCCCCGGCGGTATCAATCAGCCCCAGCATTTT,CASSPGGINQPQHF
NA,TRBV10-3,NA,TRBJ2-2,TGTGCCATCAGTGAGCCCCCGGGTCACTTTTTT,CAISEPPGHFF
NA,TRBV27,TRBD1,TRBJ1-2,TGTGCCAGCAGTTTCCTACAGGGGGACTATGGCTACACCTTC,CASSFLQGDYGYTF
NA,TRBV7-7,NA,TRBJ2-3,TGTGCTAGCAGCTTAGGGGCACATCGTTACACAGATACGCAGTATTTT,CASSLGAHRYTDTQYF
NA,TRBV10-3,TRBD1,TRBJ2-7,TGTGCCATCAGTGAGCGTGTTCCGGGACAGGGGGACGAGCAGTACTTC,CAISERVPGQGDEQYF
NA,TRBV6-2/TRBV6-3,TRBD2,TRBJ2-1,TGTGCCAGCAGTTACAACCGACTAGCGGGGAGCTCCTACAATGAGCAGTTCTTC,CASSYNRLAGSSYNEQFF
NA,TRBV2,NA,TRBJ2-1,TGTGCCAGCATAGGACAGAGTAGGTACCATGAGCAGTTCTTC,CASIGQSRYHEQFF
NA,TRBV12-3/TRBV12-4,NA,TRBJ2-5,TGTGCCAGCAGTTTAGAGGGGGGGCAGACCCAGTACTTC,CASSLEGGQTQYF
NA,TRBV6-5,NA,TRBJ1-4,TGTGCCAGCAGACGAAACTTCGGGAGTGATGAAAAACTGTTTTTT,CASRRNFGSDEKLFF
NA,TRBV5-1,TRBD2,TRBJ2-1,TGCGCCAGCAGCCCCAGGTGGACTAGCAGTGACAATGAGCAGTTCTTC,CASSPRWTSSDNEQFF
NA,TRBV19,NA,TRBJ2-1,TGTGCCAGTAGTATAACAGAGTACAATGAGCAGTTCTTC,CASSITEYNEQFF
NA,TRBV3-1/TRBV3-2,NA,TRBJ1-1,TGTGCCAGCAGCCAAGAAGATATCAGGGGAGAAGCTTTCTTT,CASSQEDIRGEAFF
NA,TRBV9,TRBD1,TRBJ1-6,TGTGCCAGCAGCCCGAGGACAGGGGGCGTTTCACCCCTCCACTTT,CASSPRTGGVSPLHF
NA,TRBV5-1,NA,TRBJ1-2,TGCGCCAGCAGCTTGGATGGCAGTATAAACTATGGCTACACCTTC,CASSLDGSINYGYTF
NA,TRBV6-5,TRBD1,TRBJ2-1,TGTGCCAGCAGTCGACAGGGACAGCAGTTCTTC,CASSRQGQQFF
NA,TRBV28,NA,TRBJ1-2,TGTGCCAGCAGTTTATCTTGGCAGGGGAGAAACTATGGCTACACCTTC,CASSLSWQGRNYGYTF
NA,TRBV4-2,NA,TRBJ1-3,TGTGCCAGCAGCCAAGAACGGACTCCTATTGCTCCCATATATTTT,CASSQERTPIAPIYF
NA,TRBV15,NA,TRBJ1-1,TGTGCCACCAGCAACAAGCGGGGGCCGAGGGCTTTCTTT,CATSNKRGPRAFF
once,TRBV29-1,TRBD2,TRBJ2-7,TGCAGCGTCGCCCCTCGAGTAGCGGGGCCCTACGAGCAGTACTTC,CSVAPRVAGPYEQYF
NA,TRBV27,TRBD1,TRBJ1-6,TGTGCCAGCAGTATCCGGGACAGTAATTCACCCCTCCACTTT,CASSIRDSNSPLHF
NA,TRBV4-2,NA,TRBJ2-5,TGTGCCAGCAGCCACGCCCGCCAGGAGACCCAGTACTTC,CASSHARQETQYF
NA,TRBV6-5,NA,TRBJ1-5,TGTGCCAGCAGTTACTCGGGGGCAGTTCAGCCCCAGCATTTT,CASSYSGAVQPQHF
NA,TRBV19,TRBD2,TRBJ2-1,TGTGCCAGTAGTCCCCGGACTAGCGGGAGCAATGAGCAGTTCTTC,CASSPRTSGSNEQFF
NA,TRBV30,NA,TRBJ1-2,TGTGCCTGGGGTATACAGGGCACGGATGGCTACACCTTC,CAWGIQGTDGYTF
NA,TRBV28,TRBD1,TRBJ1-2,TGTGCCAGCAGTTCAGACAGGGTTGGCTACACCTTC,CASSSDRVGYTF
NA,TRBV11-2,TRBD2,TRBJ2-1,TGTGCCAGCAGCTTGGGGGTAGCGGGAGGTAGGAATGAGCAGTTCTTC,CASSLGVAGGRNEQFF
NA,TRBV7-9,NA,TRBJ1-6,TGTGCCAGCAGCCGGGCGGCGATACCGGGACATACTAGCTCCTATAATTCACCCCTCCACTTT,CASSRAAIPGHTSSYNSPLHF
NA,TRBV21-1,NA,TRBJ1-2,TGTGCCAGCAGCAATTCTTCGGTCTTC,CASSNSSVF
NA,TRBV5-1,NA,TRBJ1-5,TGCGCCAGCAGCTTGGCCGGGGGGAATCAGCCCCAGCATTTT,CASSLAGGNQPQHF
NA,TRBV28,TRBD1,TRBJ2-3,TGTGCCAGCAGCCCCTTGACAGGGGTCACCGATACGCAGTATTTT,CASSPLTGVTDTQYF
NA,TRBV6-1,TRBD1,TRBJ1-2,TGTGCCAGCAGTGAATACTTGCGTCCGGGACAGGGATCGGATGGCTACACCTTC,CASSEYLRPGQGSDGYTF
NA,TRBV30,NA,TRBJ1-2,TGTGCCTGGAGTGGTGGCAGGGGCTATGGCTACACCTTC,CAWSGGRGYGYTF
NA,TRBV6-5,NA,TRBJ1-3,TGTGCCAGCCAAACACAGAGCTCTGGAAACACCATATATTTT,CASQTQSSGNTIYF
few,TRBV6-5,NA,TRBJ1-2,TGTGCCAGCACCAACTCCGGGACATTCTATGGCTACACCTTC,CASTNSGTFYGYTF
NA,TRBV9,TRBD1,TRBJ2-2,TGTGCCAGCAGCTTCCCCGGGACAGGGGGGACCGGGGAGCTGTTTTTT,CASSFPGTGGTGELFF
NA,TRBV28,TRBD1,TRBJ2-7,TGTGCCAGCAGTTTGAGACAGGGGGCTCATGAGCAGTACTTC,CASSLRQGAHEQYF
NA,TRBV11-3,NA,TRBJ2-3,TGTGCCAGCAGCTTGGGGTACTTTGGGGAGGATGCAGATACGCAGTATTTT,CASSLGYFGEDADTQYF
once,TRBV7-3,NA,TRBJ2-1,TGTGCCAGCAGCTTATCCGCCGCGGATGAGCAGTTCTTC,CASSLSAADEQFF
NA,TRBV12-3/TRBV12-4,NA,TRBJ2-2,TGTGCCAGCGGGACACAGAACACCGGGGAGCTGTTTTTT,CASGTQNTGELFF
NA,TRBV20-1,TRBD2,TRBJ2-2,TGCAGTGCTAGTGTTAGCGGGAGGCGCACCGGGGAGCTGTTTTTT,CSASVSGRRTGELFF